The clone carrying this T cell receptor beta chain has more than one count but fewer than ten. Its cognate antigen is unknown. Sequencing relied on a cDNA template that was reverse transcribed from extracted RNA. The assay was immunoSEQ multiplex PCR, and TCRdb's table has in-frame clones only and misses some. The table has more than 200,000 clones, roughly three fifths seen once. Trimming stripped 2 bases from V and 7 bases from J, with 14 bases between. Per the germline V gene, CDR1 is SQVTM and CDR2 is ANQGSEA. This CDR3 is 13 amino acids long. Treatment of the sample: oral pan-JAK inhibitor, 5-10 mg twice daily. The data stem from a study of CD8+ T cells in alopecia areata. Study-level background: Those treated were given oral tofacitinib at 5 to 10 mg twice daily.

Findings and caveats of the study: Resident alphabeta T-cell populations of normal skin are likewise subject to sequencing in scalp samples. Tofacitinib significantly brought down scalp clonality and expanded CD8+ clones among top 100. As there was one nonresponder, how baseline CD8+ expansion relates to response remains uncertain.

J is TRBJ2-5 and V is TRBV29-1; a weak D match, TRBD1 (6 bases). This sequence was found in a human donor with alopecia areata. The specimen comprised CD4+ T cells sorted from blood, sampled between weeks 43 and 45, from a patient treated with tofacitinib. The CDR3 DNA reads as TGCAGCGTTGAACGCCAGGGGATAGGGACCCAGTACTTC. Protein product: CSVERQGIGTQYF.